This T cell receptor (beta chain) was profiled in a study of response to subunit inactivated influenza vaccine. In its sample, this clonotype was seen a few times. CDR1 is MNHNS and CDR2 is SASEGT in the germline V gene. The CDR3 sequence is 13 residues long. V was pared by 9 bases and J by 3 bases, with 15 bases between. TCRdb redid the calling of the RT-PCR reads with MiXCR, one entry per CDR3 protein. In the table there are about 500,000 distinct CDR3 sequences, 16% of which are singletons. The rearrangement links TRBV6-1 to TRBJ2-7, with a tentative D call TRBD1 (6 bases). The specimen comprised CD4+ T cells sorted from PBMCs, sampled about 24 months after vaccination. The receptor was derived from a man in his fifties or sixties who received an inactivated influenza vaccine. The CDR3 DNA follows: TGTGCCAGGAACAGGGAAGGTGTCTACGAGCAGTACTTC. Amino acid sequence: CARNREGVYEQYF.